This T cell receptor (beta chain) was captured by sequencing in a study of early T cells in non-severe SARS-CoV-2 infection. Whole-study context: Chains from this unsorted whole-blood bulk RNA could not be paired.

CDR1 is MNHNY and CDR2 is SVGAGI in the germline V gene (reference sequence). CDR3 length: 15 amino acids. Between the trimmed V and J ends, which lost 5 bases and 0 bases, there was a span of 11 bases. Individually, cDNA molecules had unique molecular identifiers attached to them. MiXCR, run by TCRdb on the 5' RACE reads, gives a single entry per CDR3 protein. The sample has about 76,000 distinct CDR3 sequences; 10% to 12% are singletons. This clonotype was recorded at least ten times. What was sequenced was whole blood. The chain has TRBV6-6 and TRBJ1-5; D possibly corresponds to TRBD1 (6 bases). The origin of this receptor is an adult who was a healthcare worker with PCR-confirmed SARS-CoV-2 infection or an uninfected control (not recorded which). CDR3 in amino acids: CASSRGQTSNQPQHF. The CDR3 nucleotides read TGTGCCAGCAGTCGGGGGCAGACTAGCAATCAGCCCCAGCATTTT.